This TCR beta chain appears in the sequencing data of a study of radiation and T cells in renal cell carcinoma. Study-wide points: From baseline, blood top tumor clonotypes peaked at 2 weeks post-radiation.

Germline CDR1 SNHLY, CDR2 FYNNEI. The CDR3 spans 14 residues. The ends lost 6 bases at V and 5 bases at J; junction bases unmatched: 8. Time point of the sample: blood 4 weeks post-SBRT, at nephrectomy. This sample's treatment: 15 Gy SBRT to primary tumor, nephrectomy 4 weeks later. As concerns this clone: The antigen remains unidentified.

Profiled with immunoSEQ multiplex PCR; TCRdb holds only in-frame clones, not every one. The sample has 60,000 to 95,000 clones, approximately 82% seen once; the top ten hold about 2.5%. The specimen was blood, collected from a patient whose treatment included radiotherapy and nephrectomy. The sequence was collected from a woman aged 60 to 75 with renal cell carcinoma. This chain uses TRBV2 with TRBJ2-5; 8 bases agree with TRBD1. Written as DNA, the CDR3 is TGTGCCAGCAGCGGACAGGGTGGTACGGAGACCCAGTACTTC. The encoded protein is CASSGQGGTETQYF. The whole variable domain, remainder taken from reference TRBV2 and TRBJ2-5, is EPEVTQTPSHQVTQMGQEVILRCVPISNHLYFYWYRQILGQKVEFLVSFYNNEISEKSEIFDDQFSVERPDGSNFTLKIRSTKLEDSAMYFCASSGQGGTETQYFGPGTRLLVL.